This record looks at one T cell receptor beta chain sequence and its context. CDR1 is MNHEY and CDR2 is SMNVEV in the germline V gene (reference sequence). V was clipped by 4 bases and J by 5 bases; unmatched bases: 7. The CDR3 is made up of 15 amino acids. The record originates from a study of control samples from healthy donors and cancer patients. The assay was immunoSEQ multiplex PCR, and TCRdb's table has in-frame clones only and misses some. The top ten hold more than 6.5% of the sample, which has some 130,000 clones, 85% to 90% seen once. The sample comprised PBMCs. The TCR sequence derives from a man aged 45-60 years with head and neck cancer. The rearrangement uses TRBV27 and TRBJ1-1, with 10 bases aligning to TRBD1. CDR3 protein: CASSSWTGGNTEAFF. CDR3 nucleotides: TGTGCCAGCAGTTCTTGGACAGGGGGAAATACTGAAGCTTTCTTT.